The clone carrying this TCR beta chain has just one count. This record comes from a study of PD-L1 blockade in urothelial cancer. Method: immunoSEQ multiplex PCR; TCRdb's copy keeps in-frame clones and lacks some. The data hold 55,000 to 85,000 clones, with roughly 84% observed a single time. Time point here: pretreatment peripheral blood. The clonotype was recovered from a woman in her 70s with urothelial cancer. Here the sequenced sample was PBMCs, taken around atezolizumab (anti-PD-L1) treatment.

The CDR3 loop is CASSLGLVRAGRTDTQYF. The CDR3 bases are TGTGCCAGCAGCTTGGGCTTAGTTAGAGCCGGTCGTACAGATACGCAGTATTTT. V and J are TRBV5-5 and TRBJ2-3; D is ambiguous. The CDR3 is made up of 18 amino acids. V was clipped by 0 bases and J by 3 bases, with 20 bases between them. Germline values: CDR1 SGHKS, CDR2 YYEKEE (reference sequence). Drawing the rest from reference TRBV5-5 and TRBJ2-3, the complete variable domain is DAGVTQSPTHLIKTRGQQVTLRCSPISGHKSVSWYQQVLGQGPQFIFQYYEKEERGRGNFPDRFSARQFPNYSSELNVNALLLGDSALYLCASSLGLVRAGRTDTQYFGPGTRLTVL.